This entry describes one T cell receptor (beta chain). CDR1 SGHRS and CDR2 YFSETQ come from the germline V gene. CDR3 length equals 18 residues. With 2 bases clipped from V and 6 bases from J, the junction kept 10 bases outside the gene matches. Each CDR3 protein gets one entry after TCRdb re-called the PCR reads with MiXCR. The sample lists 85,000 to 120,000 distinct CDR3 sequences, 51% occurring once. The sample originates from a study of CDR3 diversity in severe acne. Sequenced input: blood. This chain connects TRBV5-1 to TRBJ2-1; 14 nucleotides match TRBD2. This sequence was found in a male donor with acne. The CDR3 DNA reads TGCGCCAGCAGCTTAGACGGGACTAGCGGGAGTTCAGGCAATGAGCAGTTCTTC. Amino acid sequence: CASSLDGTSGSSGNEQFF.